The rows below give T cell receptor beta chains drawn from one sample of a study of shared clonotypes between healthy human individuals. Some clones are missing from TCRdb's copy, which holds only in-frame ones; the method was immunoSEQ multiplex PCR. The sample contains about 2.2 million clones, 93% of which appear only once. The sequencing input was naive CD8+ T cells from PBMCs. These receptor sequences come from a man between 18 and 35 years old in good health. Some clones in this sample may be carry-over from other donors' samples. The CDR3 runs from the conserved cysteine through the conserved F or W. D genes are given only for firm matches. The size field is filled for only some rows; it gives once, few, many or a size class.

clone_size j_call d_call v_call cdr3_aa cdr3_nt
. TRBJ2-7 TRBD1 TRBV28 CASSSLQGSGGEQYF TGTGCCAGCAGTTCCCTACAGGGGAGTGGAGGCGAGCAGTACTTC
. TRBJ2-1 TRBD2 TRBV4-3 CASSQDLTSGLPSSSYNEQFF TGCGCCAGCAGCCAAGATCTGACTAGCGGGTTGCCCTCCAGCTCCTACAATGAGCAGTTCTTC
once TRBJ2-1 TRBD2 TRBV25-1 CASSLAGTYNEQFF TGTGCCAGCAGTCTAGCGGGAACCTACAATGAGCAGTTCTTC
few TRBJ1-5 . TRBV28 CASSPLRDLNQPQHF TGTGCCAGCAGCCCCCTCCGGGACTTAAATCAGCCCCAGCATTTT
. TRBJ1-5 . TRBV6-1 CASSEVRGSNQPQHF TGTGCCAGCAGTGAAGTCAGGGGTAGCAATCAGCCCCAGCATTTT
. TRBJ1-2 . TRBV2 CASGPAETGIYGYTF TGTGCCAGCGGACCAGCCGAGACAGGCATCTATGGCTACACCTTC
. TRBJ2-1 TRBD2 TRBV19 CASSIRLAGEPYNEQFF TGTGCCAGTAGTATTAGACTAGCGGGAGAACCCTACAATGAGCAGTTCTTC
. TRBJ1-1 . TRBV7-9 CASSLSPGMNTEAFF TGTGCCAGCAGCTTATCCCCGGGGATGAACACTGAAGCTTTCTTT
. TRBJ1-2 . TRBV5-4 CASSSDIGGYTF TGTGCCAGCAGTTCCGATATCGGTGGCTACACCTTC
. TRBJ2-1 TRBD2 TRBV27 CASGIRDHLAGKYPNEQFF TGTGCCAGCGGAATCCGGGACCATCTAGCGGGAAAATACCCCAATGAGCAGTTCTTC
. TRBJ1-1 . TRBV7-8 CASSLARIGTDTEAFF TGTGCCAGCAGCTTAGCGCGGATAGGGACGGACACTGAAGCTTTCTTT
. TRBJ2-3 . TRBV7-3 CASSLTGPGATDTQYF TGTGCCAGCAGCTTAACGGGGCCAGGGGCCACAGATACGCAGTATTTT
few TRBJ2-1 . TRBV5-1 CASSPNNEQFF TGCGCCAGCAGCCCGAACAATGAGCAGTTCTTC
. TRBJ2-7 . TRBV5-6 CASSGGYEQYF TGTGCCAGCAGCGGGGGGTACGAGCAGTACTTC
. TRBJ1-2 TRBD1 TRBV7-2 CASSFAGTAYGYTF TGTGCCAGCAGCTTCGCCGGGACAGCCTATGGCTACACCTTC
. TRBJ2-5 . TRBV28 CASSWPLTGGETSGQETQYF TGTGCCAGCAGTTGGCCACTCACAGGGGGCGAAACTAGCGGGCAAGAGACCCAGTACTTC
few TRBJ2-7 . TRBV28 CASSSNSNTPGWEQYF TGTGCCAGCAGTTCAAATTCGAATACGCCAGGGTGGGAGCAGTACTTC
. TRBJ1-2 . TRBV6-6 CASSHPEGPYGYTF TGTGCCAGCAGTCACCCCGAGGGGCCCTATGGCTACACCTTC
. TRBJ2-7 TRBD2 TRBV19 CASSNIAGGNYEQYF TGTGCCAGTAGCAATATAGCGGGAGGGAACTACGAGCAGTACTTC
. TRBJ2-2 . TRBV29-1 CSVEAETRGTGELFF TGCAGCGTTGAAGCGGAGACCCGGGGCACCGGGGAGCTGTTTTTT